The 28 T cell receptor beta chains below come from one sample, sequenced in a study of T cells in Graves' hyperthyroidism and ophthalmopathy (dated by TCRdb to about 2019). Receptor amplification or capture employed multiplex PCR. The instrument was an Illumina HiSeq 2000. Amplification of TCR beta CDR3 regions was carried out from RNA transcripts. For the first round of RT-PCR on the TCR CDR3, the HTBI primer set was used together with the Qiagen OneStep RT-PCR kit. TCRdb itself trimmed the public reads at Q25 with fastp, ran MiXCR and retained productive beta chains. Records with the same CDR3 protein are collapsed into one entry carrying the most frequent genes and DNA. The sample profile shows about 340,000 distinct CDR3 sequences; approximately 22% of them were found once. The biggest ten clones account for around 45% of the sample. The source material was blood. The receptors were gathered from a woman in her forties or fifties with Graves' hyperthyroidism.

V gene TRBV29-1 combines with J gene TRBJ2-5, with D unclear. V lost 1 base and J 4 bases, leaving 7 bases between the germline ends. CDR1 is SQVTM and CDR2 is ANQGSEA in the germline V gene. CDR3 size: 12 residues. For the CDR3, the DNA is TGCAGCGTTGAAGTCGTGGGAGAGACCCAGTACTTC. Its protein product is CSVEVVGETQYF.

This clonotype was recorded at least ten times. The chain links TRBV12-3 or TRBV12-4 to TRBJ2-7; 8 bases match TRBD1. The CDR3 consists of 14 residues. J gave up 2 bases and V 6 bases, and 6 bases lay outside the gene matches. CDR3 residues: CASSVGTGAYEQYF. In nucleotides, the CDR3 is TGTGCCAGCAGCGTCGGGACAGGTGCCTACGAGCAGTACTTC.

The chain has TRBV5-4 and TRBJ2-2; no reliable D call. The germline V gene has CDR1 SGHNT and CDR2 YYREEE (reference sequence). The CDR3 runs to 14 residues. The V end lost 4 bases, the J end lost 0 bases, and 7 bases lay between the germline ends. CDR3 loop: CASSVASNTGELFF. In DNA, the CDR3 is TGTGCCAGCAGCGTGGCCTCGAACACCGGGGAGCTGTTTTTT.

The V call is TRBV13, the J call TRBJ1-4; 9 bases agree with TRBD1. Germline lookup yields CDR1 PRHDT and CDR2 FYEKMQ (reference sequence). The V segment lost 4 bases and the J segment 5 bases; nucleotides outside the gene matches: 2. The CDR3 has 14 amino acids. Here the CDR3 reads CASSYGTGNEKLFF. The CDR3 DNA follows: TGTGCCAGCAGCTACGGGACAGGGAATGAAAAACTGTTTTTT.

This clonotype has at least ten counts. CDR3 region: CASSVGTGGTNTGELFF. CDR3 in DNA: TGTGCCAGCAGCGTAGGAACAGGGGGTACGAACACCGGGGAGCTGTTTTTT. This chain links TRBV9 with TRBJ2-2; 8 bases agree with TRBD1. Per the germline V gene, CDR1 is SGDLS and CDR2 is YYNGEE. The CDR3 runs 17 residues. V trimming: 0 bases; J trimming: 0 bases; junction bases outside the gene matches: 4.

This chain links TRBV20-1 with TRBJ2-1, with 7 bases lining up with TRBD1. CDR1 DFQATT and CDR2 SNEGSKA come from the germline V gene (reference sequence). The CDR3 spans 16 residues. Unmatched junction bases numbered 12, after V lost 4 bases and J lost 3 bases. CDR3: CSAIALTGTNYNEQFF. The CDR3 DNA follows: TGCAGTGCTATTGCCCTGACAGGGACAAACTACAATGAGCAGTTCTTC.

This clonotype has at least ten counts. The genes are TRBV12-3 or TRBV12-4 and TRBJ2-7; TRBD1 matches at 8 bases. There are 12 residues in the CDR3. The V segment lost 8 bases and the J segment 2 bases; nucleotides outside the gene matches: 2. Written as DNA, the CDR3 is TGTGCCAGCTCGACAGGGGCCTACGAGCAGTACTTC. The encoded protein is CASSTGAYEQYF.

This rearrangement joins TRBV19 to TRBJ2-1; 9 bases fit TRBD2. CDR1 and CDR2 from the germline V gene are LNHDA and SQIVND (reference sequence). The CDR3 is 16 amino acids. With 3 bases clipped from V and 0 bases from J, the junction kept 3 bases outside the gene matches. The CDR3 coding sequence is TGTGCCAGTAGTATTAGCGGGAGCTACTCCTACAATGAGCAGTTCTTC. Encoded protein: CASSISGSYSYNEQFF.

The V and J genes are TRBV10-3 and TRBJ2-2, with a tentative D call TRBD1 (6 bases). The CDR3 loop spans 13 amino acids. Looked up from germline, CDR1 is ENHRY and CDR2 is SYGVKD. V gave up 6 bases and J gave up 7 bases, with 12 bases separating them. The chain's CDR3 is CAISNREFGELFF. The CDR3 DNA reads TGTGCCATCAGCAACAGGGAATTCGGGGAGCTGTTTTTT.

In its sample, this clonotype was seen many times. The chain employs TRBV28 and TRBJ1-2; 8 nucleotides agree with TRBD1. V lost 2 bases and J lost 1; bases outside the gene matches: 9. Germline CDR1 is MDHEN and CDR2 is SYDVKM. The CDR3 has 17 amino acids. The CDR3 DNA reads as TGTGCCAGCAGTTTAAGAGGGGACAGGCTTGTTAACTATGGCTACACCTTC. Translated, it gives CASSLRGDRLVNYGYTF.

CDR3 sequence (DNA): TGCGCCACCTCCCGGACACCTTTAGATCAGCCCCAGCATTTT. Translation gives CATSRTPLDQPQHF. J is TRBJ1-5 and V is TRBV4-1; TRBD1 is a possible D gene (5 bases). CDR1 is MGHRA, CDR2 YSYEKL, per germline. The CDR3 has 14 amino acids. The V gene lost 10 bases and the J gene lost 5 bases, with 18 bases spanning the gap.

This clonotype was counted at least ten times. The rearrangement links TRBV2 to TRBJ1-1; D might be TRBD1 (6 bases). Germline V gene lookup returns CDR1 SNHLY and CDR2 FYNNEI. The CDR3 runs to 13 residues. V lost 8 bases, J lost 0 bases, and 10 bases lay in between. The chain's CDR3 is CASRRDMNTEAFF. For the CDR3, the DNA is TGTGCCAGCCGCAGGGACATGAACACTGAAGCTTTCTTT.

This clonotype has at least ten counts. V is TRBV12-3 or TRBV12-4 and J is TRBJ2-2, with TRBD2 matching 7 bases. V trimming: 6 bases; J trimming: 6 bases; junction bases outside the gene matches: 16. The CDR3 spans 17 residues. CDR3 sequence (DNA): TGTGCCAGCAGCCCCCTGTTACTAGCGTTTGGTCCCGGGGAGCTGTTTTTT. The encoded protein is CASSPLLLAFGPGELFF.

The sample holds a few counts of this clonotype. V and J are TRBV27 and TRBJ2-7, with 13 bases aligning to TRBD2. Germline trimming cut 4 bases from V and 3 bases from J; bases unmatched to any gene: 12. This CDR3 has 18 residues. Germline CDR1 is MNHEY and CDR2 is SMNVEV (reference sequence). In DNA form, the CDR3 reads TGTGCCAGCAGTTCTCACTCAGGACTAGCGGGAGTGCACTACGAGCAGTACTTC. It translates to CASSSHSGLAGVHYEQYF.

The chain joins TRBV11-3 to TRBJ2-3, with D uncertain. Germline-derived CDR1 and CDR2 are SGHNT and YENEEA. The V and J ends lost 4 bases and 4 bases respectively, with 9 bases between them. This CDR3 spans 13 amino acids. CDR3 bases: TGTGCCAGCAGCTCCCTTGCCGCAGATACGCAGTATTTT. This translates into CASSSLAADTQYF.

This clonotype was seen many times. The CDR3 DNA reads TGTGCCAGCAGCGTAGGCCCTCAGGAGGGGTTGACTGAAGCTTTCTTT. Translated: CASSVGPQEGLTEAFF. V usage is TRBV9 and J usage is TRBJ1-1; tentatively, D is TRBD1 (5 bases). Between the trimmed V and J ends, which lost 0 bases and 5 bases, there was a span of 17 bases. CDR1 SGDLS and CDR2 YYNGEE come from the germline V gene. The CDR3 is made up of 16 amino acids.

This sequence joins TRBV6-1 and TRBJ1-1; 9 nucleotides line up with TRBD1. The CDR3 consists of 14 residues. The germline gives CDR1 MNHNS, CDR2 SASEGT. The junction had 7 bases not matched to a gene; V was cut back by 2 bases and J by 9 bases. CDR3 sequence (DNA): TGTGCCAGCAGTGAACGGGGGGACAGGGTCCAAGCTTTCTTT. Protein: CASSERGDRVQAFF.

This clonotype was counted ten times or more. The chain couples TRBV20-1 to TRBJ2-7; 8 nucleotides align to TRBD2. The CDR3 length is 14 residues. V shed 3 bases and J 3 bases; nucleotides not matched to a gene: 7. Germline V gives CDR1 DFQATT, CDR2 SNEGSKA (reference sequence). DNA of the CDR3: TGCAGTGCTAGCCTAGCGGGCCTCCTCTACGAGCAGTACTTC. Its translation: CSASLAGLLYEQYF.

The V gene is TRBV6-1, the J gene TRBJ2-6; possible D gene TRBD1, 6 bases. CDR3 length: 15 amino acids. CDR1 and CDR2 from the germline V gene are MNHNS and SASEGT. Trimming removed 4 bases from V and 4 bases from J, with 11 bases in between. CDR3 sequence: CASSVWTAGANVLTF. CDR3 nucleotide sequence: TGTGCCAGCAGTGTGTGGACAGCCGGGGCCAACGTCCTGACTTTC.

DNA of the CDR3: TGTGCCAGCAGCTTCATGGGGACTAGCGGGTACAATGAGCAGTTCTTC. Encoded protein: CASSFMGTSGYNEQFF. This chain uses TRBV5-6 with TRBJ2-1, with 12 bases aligning to TRBD2. V was clipped by 2 bases and J by 4 bases; unmatched bases: 4. CDR1 SGHDT and CDR2 YYEEEE come from the germline V gene. The CDR3 is 16 amino acids.

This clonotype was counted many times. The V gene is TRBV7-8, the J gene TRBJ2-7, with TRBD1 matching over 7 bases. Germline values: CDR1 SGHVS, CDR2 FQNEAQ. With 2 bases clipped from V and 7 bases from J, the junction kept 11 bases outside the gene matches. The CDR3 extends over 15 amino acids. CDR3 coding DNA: TGTGCCAGCAGCTTATTCGGGACAGCGTCTCAAGAGCAGTACTTC. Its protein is CASSLFGTASQEQYF.

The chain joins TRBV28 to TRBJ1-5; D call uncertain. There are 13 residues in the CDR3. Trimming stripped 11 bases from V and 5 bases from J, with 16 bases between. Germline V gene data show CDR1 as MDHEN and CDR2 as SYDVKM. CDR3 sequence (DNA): TGTGCCGCAGCTTCAGGCAACCATCAGCCCCAGCATTTT. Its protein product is CAAASGNHQPQHF.

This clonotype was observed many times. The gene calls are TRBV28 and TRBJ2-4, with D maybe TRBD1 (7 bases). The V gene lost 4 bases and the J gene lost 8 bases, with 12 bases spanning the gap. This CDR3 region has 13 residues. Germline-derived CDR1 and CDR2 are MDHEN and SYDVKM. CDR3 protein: CASSSGGKDIQYF. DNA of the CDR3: TGTGCCAGCAGTTCAGGGGGGAAAGACATTCAGTACTTC.

In DNA form, the CDR3 reads TGTGCCAGCAGTTACTCGAGGAGACAGGGCAAGGAGCAGACCCAGTACTTC. Amino acids: CASSYSRRQGKEQTQYF. The chain joins TRBV6-5 to TRBJ2-5; 7 bases line up with TRBD1. The germline CDR1 and CDR2 sequences are MNHEY and SVGAGI. The trim removed 0 bases at V and 6 bases at J, leaving 13 bases unmatched. The CDR3 loop spans 17 amino acids.

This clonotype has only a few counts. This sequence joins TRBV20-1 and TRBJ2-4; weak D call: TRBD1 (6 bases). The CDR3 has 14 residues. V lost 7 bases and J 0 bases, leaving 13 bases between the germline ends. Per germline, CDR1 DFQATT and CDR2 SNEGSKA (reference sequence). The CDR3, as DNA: TGCAGTGTGGTCCAGGGGCTAGCCAAAAACATTCAGTACTTC. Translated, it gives CSVVQGLAKNIQYF.

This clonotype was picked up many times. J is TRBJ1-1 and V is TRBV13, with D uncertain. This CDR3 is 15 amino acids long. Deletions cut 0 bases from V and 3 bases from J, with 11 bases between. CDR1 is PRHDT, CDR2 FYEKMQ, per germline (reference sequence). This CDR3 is CASSLGPRTHTEAFF. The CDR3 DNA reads TGTGCCAGCAGCTTAGGACCCCGCACGCACACTGAAGCTTTCTTT.

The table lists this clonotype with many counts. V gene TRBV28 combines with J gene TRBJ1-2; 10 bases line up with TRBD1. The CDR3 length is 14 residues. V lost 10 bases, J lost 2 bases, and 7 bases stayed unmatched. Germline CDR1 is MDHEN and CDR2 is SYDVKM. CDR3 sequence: CATRDRGFNYGYTF. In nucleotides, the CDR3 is TGTGCCACCCGGGACAGGGGCTTCAACTATGGCTACACCTTC.

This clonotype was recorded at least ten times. CDR3 DNA: TGTGCCATCAGGGCGTCCGGGGGACCAGCGAGCACAGATACGCAGTATTTT. It is translated as CAIRASGGPASTDTQYF. The rearrangement uses TRBV10-3 and TRBJ2-3; tentative D call: TRBD2 (6 bases). Trimming cost V 6 bases and J 0 bases, with 19 bases left between them. The length of the CDR3 is 17 residues. Germline-derived CDR1 and CDR2 are ENHRY and SYGVKD.